This T cell receptor (beta chain) was captured in a study of CD8 T cells in ankylosing spondylitis. Points from the study as a whole: Disease-linked clones were reportedly significantly enriched in matched ankylosing spondylitis synovial fluid. A subset of motif variants has previously been described in the synovial fluid and blood of reactive arthritis.

This clonotype was detected many times. Its specificity is not known. With molecular barcodes, quantitative 5'-RACE was used to make the TCR beta libraries. TCRdb fed the 5' RACE reads into MiXCR, producing one record per CDR3 protein. The sample records 180,000 or so distinct CDR3 sequences, more than 9% being singletons. The germline gives CDR1 MNHEY, CDR2 SMNVEV (reference sequence). With 1 base removed from V and 2 bases from J, the gap between germline ends came to 15 bases. The length of the CDR3 is 17 residues. Sequenced input: blood, either unsorted or a sorted T cell fraction (not recorded which). The rearrangement uses TRBV27 and TRBJ2-1; TRBD2 is a possible D gene (6 bases). This receptor was taken from a male donor with ankylosing spondylitis or in good health (not recorded which). The CDR3 DNA reads as TGTGCCAGCAGTTTATTAGTCTCCGAGCGGGCCTACAATGAGCAGTTCTTC. This translates into CASSLLVSERAYNEQFF.